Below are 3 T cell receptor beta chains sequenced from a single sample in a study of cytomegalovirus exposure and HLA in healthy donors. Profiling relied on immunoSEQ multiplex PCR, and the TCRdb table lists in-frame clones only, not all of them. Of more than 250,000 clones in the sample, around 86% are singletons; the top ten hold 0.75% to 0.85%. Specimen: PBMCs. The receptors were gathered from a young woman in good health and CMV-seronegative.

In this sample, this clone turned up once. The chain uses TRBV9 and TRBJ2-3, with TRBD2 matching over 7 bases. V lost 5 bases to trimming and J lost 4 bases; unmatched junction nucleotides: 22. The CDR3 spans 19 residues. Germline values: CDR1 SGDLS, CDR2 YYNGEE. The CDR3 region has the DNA TGTGCCAGCAGTCCCGCGGGAGCGGGATATCAAACTCGGGCAGATACGCAGTATTTT. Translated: CASSPAGAGYQTRADTQYF.

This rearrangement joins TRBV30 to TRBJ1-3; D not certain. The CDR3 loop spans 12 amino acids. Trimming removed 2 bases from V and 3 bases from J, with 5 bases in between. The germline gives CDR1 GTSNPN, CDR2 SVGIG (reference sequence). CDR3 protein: CAWSNSGNTIYF. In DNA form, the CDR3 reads TGTGCCTGGAGTAACAGTGGAAACACCATATATTTT.

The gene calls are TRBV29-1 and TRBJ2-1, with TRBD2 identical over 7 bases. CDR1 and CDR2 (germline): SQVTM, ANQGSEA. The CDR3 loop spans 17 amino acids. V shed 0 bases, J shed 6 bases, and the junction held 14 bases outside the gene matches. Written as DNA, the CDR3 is TGCAGCGTTGAAGACCCTTGGGGGGGAAAGCGGAGCAATGAGCAGTTCTTC. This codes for CSVEDPWGGKRSNEQFF.